The clone carrying this T cell receptor (beta chain) was detected once. These data belong to a study of blood T cell repertoires in COVID-19. Study-wide context: Spain, Italy and the United States supplied samples that represented acute and convalescent COVID-19.

The V gene's germline CDR1 is MNHEY and CDR2 SMNVEV (reference sequence). The CDR3 is 15 amino acids. The junction had 3 bases not matched to a gene; V was cut back by 0 bases and J by 6 bases. Per the original data handling: Scientists estimated how many nucleated cells there were by amplifying reference gene primers. Repertoires were generated with immunoSEQ multiplex PCR, while TCRdb's copy carries only in-frame clones and drops some. V and J calls and clone size are those listed in that table; D and trimming were worked out from the DNA. The sample comprises about 430,000 clones, more than 80% of which are singletons, and about 1.1% rests with the top ten.

Source material: PBMCs or T cells enriched from blood (not recorded which). This TCR derives from a man younger than 40 who had recovered from COVID-19. The gene calls are TRBV27 and TRBJ2-7, with 12 bases fitting TRBD1. The CDR3 nucleotides read TGTGCCAGCAGTTTATCGGGGACAGGGGGCTTCGAGCAGTACTTC. Its protein is CASSLSGTGGFEQYF.